The clone carrying this TCR beta chain was seen more than once but under ten times. Its antigen remains unknown. It was with 60 Vbeta and 13 Jbeta primers that the PCR ran. Data came from immunoSEQ multiplex PCR; TCRdb stores just in-frame clones and leaves some out. This table has roughly 67,000 clones, approximately 81% appearing once. This specimen comes from a study of cytomegalovirus exposure and HLA in healthy donors. Study results and caveats: One variant, a missense change in DCLRE1C, was linked in a later analysis to TCR beta V- and J-gene trimming. TCR beta chains numbering under 200 were designated cytomegalovirus-associated. Confirmation was obtained in vitro that a few CMV-associated chains are specific for CMV antigens.

The germline V gene has CDR1 SGHNT and CDR2 YYREEE (reference sequence). The J segment lost 0 bases and the V segment lost 3 bases, leaving 9 bases of the junction unmatched. This CDR3 has 17 residues. The specimen sequenced was PBMCs. The V and J genes are TRBV5-4 and TRBJ1-1, with 9 nucleotides matching TRBD1. This sequence was found in a woman in her 30s in good health and CMV-seronegative. CDR3 coding DNA: TGTGCCAGCAGCTCAAGCGACAGGGGGGCCCTGAACACTGAAGCTTTCTTT. Its protein product is CASSSSDRGALNTEAFF.